This T cell receptor beta chain comes out of a study of blood T cell repertoires in COVID-19. Study information: The origin of the acute and convalescent COVID-19 samples was the United States, Italy and Spain. The cDNA or gDNA used as material had been derived from T cells, B-cell-depleted T cells, or PBMCs.

Original analysis: The assay estimated nucleated cells by amplifying reference gene primers. TCRdb's copy holds only in-frame clones and misses some; the assay was immunoSEQ multiplex PCR. Clone size and V and J calls were adopted from that table, with D and trimming inferred from the DNA. The profile shows about 480,000 clones, around nine tenths of them singletons. Seattle cases were enrolled at active infection and followed longitudinally. In germline, CDR1 is KGHSH, CDR2 LQKENI. The CDR3 has 16 amino acids. V shed 1 base, J shed 0 bases, and the junction held 5 bases outside the gene matches. The receptor's source is a woman between 50 and 59 years old with COVID-19, enrolled during active disease. The sequenced material came from peripheral blood. This chain uses TRBV18 with TRBJ2-7; 8 nucleotides align to TRBD1. CDR3 DNA sequence: TGTGCCAGCTCACCACGAGCCGGGACAGGCTCCTACGAGCAGTACTTC. It codes for CASSPRAGTGSYEQYF.